These T cell receptor beta chains were read from a single sample in a study of blood T cells in healthy people across ages. TCRdb re-called the 5' RACE reads with MiXCR, one entry per CDR3 protein. The table shows around 1,000,000 distinct CDR3 sequences, with about 25% occurring only once. The sample was also linked to a second study, of T cells of mothers and their children.

The sample consisted of blood. These receptors came from a girl aged 2 to 10 in good health. The CDR3 runs from the conserved cysteine through the conserved F or W. Each record gives: clone size, J gene, D gene, V gene, CDR3 protein, CDR3 DNA. A D gene is named only where the DNA matches it firmly. The size field is filled for only some rows; it gives once, few, many or a size class.

few	TRBJ2-7	-	TRBV3-1	CASSYQKTYEQYF	TGTGCCAGCAGCTATCAAAAAACCTACGAGCAGTACTTC
-	TRBJ2-7	-	TRBV4-1	CASSQVRVPYEQYF	TGCGCCAGCAGCCAAGTACGGGTCCCCTACGAGCAGTACTTC
-	TRBJ1-4	-	TRBV5-1	CASSSPAANEKLFF	TGCGCCAGCAGCTCCCCAGCAGCTAATGAAAAACTGTTTTTT
few	TRBJ2-7	-	TRBV5-1	CASSYQTSTYEQYF	TGCGCCAGCAGCTACCAGACAAGCACCTACGAGCAGTACTTC
-	TRBJ2-3	TRBD2	TRBV19	CASSIQRGITDTQYF	TGTGCCAGTAGTATCCAGCGGGGGATTACAGATACGCAGTATTTT
-	TRBJ1-2	TRBD1	TRBV15	CATSRGGTGGSYTF	TGTGCCACCAGCAGAGGAGGGACAGGGGGGAGCTACACCTTC
few	TRBJ2-5	-	TRBV29-1	CSVVFSIGETQYF	TGCAGCGTTGTTTTTTCCATAGGGGAGACCCAGTACTTC
-	TRBJ1-1	TRBD1	TRBV12-3/TRBV12-4	CASTPQGIVNTEAFF	TGTGCCAGTACTCCACAGGGGATCGTGAACACTGAAGCTTTCTTT
-	TRBJ2-7	-	TRBV20-1	CSVNANGVYEQYF	TGCAGTGTTAATGCAAACGGGGTCTACGAGCAGTACTTC
few	TRBJ2-3	-	TRBV7-6	CASSLLRGTDTQYF	TGTGCCAGCAGCTTACTAAGGGGAACAGATACGCAGTATTTT
-	TRBJ2-7	-	TRBV9	CASSPNNPYEQYF	TGTGCCAGCAGCCCGAATAACCCCTACGAGCAGTACTTC
-	TRBJ1-1	-	TRBV12-3/TRBV12-4	CASSFLGEGTEAFF	TGTGCCAGCAGTTTCTTAGGAGAGGGCACTGAAGCTTTCTTT
few	TRBJ2-7	TRBD2	TRBV20-1	CSAGTSPSGEQYF	TGCAGTGCAGGGACTAGCCCCAGTGGGGAGCAGTACTTC
-	TRBJ2-7	TRBD2	TRBV19	CASSTLAASPYEQYF	TGTGCCAGTAGTACACTAGCGGCCTCCCCTTACGAGCAGTACTTC
few	TRBJ2-1	-	TRBV28	CASSPDGVDDEQFF	TGTGCCAGCAGTCCCGACGGGGTTGACGATGAGCAGTTCTTC
-	TRBJ2-7	-	TRBV2	CASRATDLADYEQYF	TGTGCCAGCAGGGCGACGGACCTCGCCGACTACGAGCAGTACTTC
-	TRBJ2-5	TRBD2	TRBV13	CASSWERDETQYF	TGTGCCAGCAGCTGGGAGCGGGATGAGACCCAGTACTTC
-	TRBJ2-1	TRBD2	TRBV20-1	CSAARGKTYNEQFF	TGCAGTGCCGCGCGGGGGAAGACCTACAATGAGCAGTTCTTC
few	TRBJ1-2	-	TRBV20-1	CSALKPADLYGYTF	TGCAGTGCCCTAAAGCCGGCGGACCTCTATGGCTACACCTTC
few	TRBJ1-1	-	TRBV5-1	CASSLGMSEAFF	TGCGCCAGCAGCTTGGGAATGTCTGAAGCTTTCTTT
few	TRBJ2-7	-	TRBV11-2	CTSSLGPGMSGEQYF	TGTACCAGCAGCTTAGGCCCAGGGATGTCGGGCGAGCAGTACTTC
few	TRBJ2-3	TRBD2	TRBV4-3	CASSQDPGAGGREDTQYF	TGCGCCAGCAGCCAAGATCCGGGAGCGGGGGGGCGCGAAGATACGCAGTATTTT
-	TRBJ2-7	TRBD1	TRBV28	CASLTTGALSYEQYF	TGTGCCAGCCTAACAACAGGGGCCCTCTCCTACGAGCAGTACTTC
-	TRBJ1-1	-	TRBV7-2	CASSLAGTPNTEAFF	TGTGCCAGCAGCTTAGCTGGGACGCCGAACACTGAAGCTTTCTTT
-	TRBJ2-2	-	TRBV6-1	CASSEVGMGTYTGELFF	TGTGCCAGCAGTGAAGTCGGTATGGGGACCTACACCGGGGAGCTGTTTTTT
few	TRBJ1-2	-	TRBV18	CASSPSGTPNYGCTF	TGTGCCAGCTCACCCTCCGGGACACCTAACTATGGCTGCACCTTC
-	TRBJ2-2	-	TRBV14	CASSQLKPGHTNTGELFF	TGTGCCAGCAGCCAATTAAAACCGGGACACACTAACACCGGGGAGCTGTTTTTT
few	TRBJ2-4	-	TRBV15	CATSGLAEGIQYF	TGTGCCACCAGTGGACTCGCGGAGGGCATTCAGTACTTC
few	TRBJ2-3	-	TRBV7-9	CASSPRQRLTDTQYF	TGTGCCAGCAGCCCCCGGCAGCGGCTCACAGATACGCAGTATTTT
-	TRBJ1-1	-	TRBV29-1	CSVDSGLNTEAFF	TGCAGCGTTGACTCGGGGTTGAACACTGAAGCTTTCTTT
few	TRBJ2-7	-	TRBV28	CASSQTGSLDEQYF	TGTGCCAGCAGCCAAACAGGGTCCCTGGACGAGCAGTACTTC
-	TRBJ2-1	-	TRBV29-1	CSAGGGSVNYNEQFF	TGCAGCGCCGGGGGCGGGTCAGTCAATTACAATGAGCAGTTCTTC
few	TRBJ2-5	-	TRBV7-9	CASSLMGRPTGQETQYF	TGTGCCAGCAGCTTAATGGGGCGGCCAACAGGGCAAGAGACCCAGTACTTC
-	TRBJ2-7	TRBD2	TRBV7-9	CAVGSGLGPAEQYF	TGTGCGGTCGGGTCAGGACTAGGTCCCGCCGAGCAGTACTTC
many	TRBJ1-2	-	TRBV7-9	CASSRGSYGYTF	TGTGCCAGCAGCAGAGGGTCTTATGGCTACACCTTC
few	TRBJ2-1	-	TRBV20-1	CSARREWEMGLGVSYNEQFF	TGCAGTGCTAGAAGGGAATGGGAGATGGGTTTAGGCGTCTCCTACAATGAGCAGTTCTTC
many	TRBJ1-5	-	TRBV4-3	CASSQDGGKPQHF	TGCGCCAGCAGCCAAGATGGGGGCAAGCCCCAGCATTTT
-	TRBJ2-7	TRBD1	TRBV6-2/TRBV6-3	CASSYSGTELSYEQYF	TGTGCCAGCAGTTACTCCGGGACAGAGCTCTCCTACGAGCAGTACTTC
few	TRBJ1-4	-	TRBV27	CASSLSFGLREKLFF	TGTGCCAGCAGTTTATCGTTCGGACTCCGTGAAAAACTGTTTTTT
-	TRBJ2-3	TRBD2	TRBV7-3	CASSFAGGQDTQYF	TGTGCCAGCAGCTTTGCGGGGGGTCAGGATACGCAGTATTTT
-	TRBJ2-7	-	TRBV20-1	CSARDPDYEQYF	TGCAGTGCTAGAGATCCTGACTACGAGCAGTACTTC
-	TRBJ1-1	TRBD1	TRBV5-1	CASSSFQGANTEAFF	TGCGCCAGCAGCTCATTTCAGGGGGCGAACACTGAAGCTTTCTTT
-	TRBJ2-5	-	TRBV12-3/TRBV12-4	CASRPVSVGVETQYF	TGTGCCAGCAGACCCGTTTCGGTGGGGGTGGAGACCCAGTACTTC
-	TRBJ2-4	-	TRBV29-1	CSPWGSRNIQYF	TGCAGCCCTTGGGGCAGCCGGAACATTCAGTACTTC
few	TRBJ1-1	-	TRBV12-3/TRBV12-4	CASSLGPRTVNTEVFF	TGTGCCAGCAGTTTGGGTCCTAGGACAGTGAACACTGAAGTTTTCTTT
-	TRBJ2-3	-	TRBV6-6	CASTLAEGLDTQYF	TGTGCCAGCACCCTCGCCGAGGGGTTGGATACGCAGTATTTT
few	TRBJ2-2	-	TRBV29-1	CSVVSTPGELFF	TGCAGCGTTGTGTCGACCCCCGGGGAGCTGTTTTTT
-	TRBJ1-6	-	TRBV5-1	CASSFDAGQIYNSPLHF	TGCGCCAGCAGCTTCGACGCCGGACAGATTTATAATTCACCCCTCCACTTT
-	TRBJ2-2	TRBD2	TRBV12-3/TRBV12-4	CASTIAGGNTGELFF	TGTGCCAGCACTATAGCGGGGGGGAACACCGGGGAGCTGTTTTTT
few	TRBJ2-3	-	TRBV7-2	CASSQGVGSSTDTQYF	TGTGCCAGCAGCCAGGGAGTAGGTTCTAGCACAGATACGCAGTATTTT
-	TRBJ2-5	TRBD2	TRBV29-1	CSVEGIAGVEETQYF	TGCAGCGTTGAGGGTATAGCGGGAGTGGAAGAGACCCAGTACTTC
-	TRBJ2-7	-	TRBV28	CASSLRMGAGYEQYF	TGTGCCAGCAGTTTAAGGATGGGAGCGGGCTACGAGCAGTACTTC
-	TRBJ1-1	-	TRBV7-9	CASSPGTDGTEAFF	TGTGCCAGCAGCCCCGGGACTGATGGCACTGAAGCTTTCTTT
few	TRBJ2-3	-	TRBV28	CASSLGQGGADTQYF	TGTGCCAGCAGTTTGGGCCAGGGGGGGGCAGATACGCAGTATTTT